This T cell receptor beta chain was identified in a study of CD8+ T cells in alopecia areata. About the research overall: Tofacitinib administration persisted for 6 to 18 months, succeeded by 6 months off drug.

V lost 5 bases and J lost 4, with 14 bases in between. CDR1 and CDR2 from the germline V gene are SQVTM and ANQGSEA. The CDR3 is 13 residues long. Treatment reported: oral pan-JAK inhibitor, 5-10 mg twice daily. Alopecia areata patients gave lesional scalp punch biopsies and peripheral blood samples. Extraction and reverse transcription of RNA yielded cDNA as the sequencing template. Using immunoSEQ multiplex PCR, the repertoire was profiled, and TCRdb retains in-frame clones only, with some absent. The sample records some 160,000 clones, about 71% being singletons. Only one count was recorded for this clone.

This chain links TRBV29-1 with TRBJ1-2; maybe TRBD1 (5 bases). The sample was CD4+ T cells sorted from blood, taken at week 4, from a patient treated with tofacitinib. The TCR sequence derives from a human donor with alopecia areata. CDR3 DNA sequence: TGCAGCGTTACAGGTGAACTTGGCTATGGCTACACCTTC. Translating it yields CSVTGELGYGYTF.